Below, 11 T cell receptor beta chains from the same sample are listed, as sequenced in a study of blood T cells in healthy people across ages. Alongside a J-beta primer mix, a sample-barcoded 5' primer served in a second PCR lasting roughly 7 to 12 cycles. In TCRdb, the 5' RACE reads were re-called with MiXCR into one record per CDR3 protein. In the table there are more than 1,400,000 distinct CDR3 sequences, approximately 38% of which are singletons. The sequencing sample was made of blood. The source is a woman aged 18-29 years in good health.

This clonotype was detected a few times. The chain employs TRBV16 and TRBJ1-4; 7 bases match TRBD1. V shed 1 base and J 5 bases; nucleotides not matched to a gene: 7. Per germline, CDR1 KGHSY and CDR2 FQNENV. The CDR3 is made up of 16 amino acids. The CDR3 coding sequence is TGTGCCAGCAGCCAATGGTTCGGGACAGAGAATGAAAAACTGTTTTTT. The encoded protein is CASSQWFGTENEKLFF.

The CDR3 sequence is CASSGTTNTGEQFF. The CDR3 DNA follows: TGTGCCAGCAGTGGCACAACCAACACGGGTGAGCAGTTCTTC. The chain carries TRBV6-4 and TRBJ2-1; D not resolved. Germline loops: CDR1 MRHNA, CDR2 SNTAGT. The CDR3 runs to 14 residues. V lost 4 bases and J lost 9, with 16 bases in between.

This CDR3 is CASTPGGGEQYF. The DNA for the CDR3 is TGTGCCAGCACCCCAGGAGGGGGCGAGCAGTACTTC. The chain links TRBV6-1 to TRBJ2-7; D tentatively reads TRBD1 or TRBD2 (6 bases each). The CDR3 contains 12 residues. The V end lost 7 bases, the J end lost 6 bases, and 13 bases lay between the germline ends. CDR1 and CDR2 (germline): MNHNS, SASEGT.

This chain uses TRBV7-8 with TRBJ2-7; TRBD1 aligns across 7 bases. The CDR3 loop spans 15 amino acids. With 8 bases clipped from V and 4 bases from J, the junction kept 14 bases outside the gene matches. The V gene's germline CDR1 is SGHVS and CDR2 FQNEAQ. CDR3 in DNA: TGTGCCAGCGGGCGTATATTGACAGGGCAATACGAGCAGTACTTC. Translation gives CASGRILTGQYEQYF. Supplemented by reference TRBV7-8 and TRBJ2-7, the full variable domain reads GAGVSQSPRYKVAKRGQDVALRCDPISGHVSLFWYQQALGQGPEFLTYFQNEAQLDKSGLPSDRFFAERPEGSVSTLKIQRTQQEDSAVYLCASGRILTGQYEQYFGPGTRLTVT.

V is TRBV27 and J is TRBJ1-2; maybe TRBD1 (5 bases). The CDR3 spans 13 residues. Germline loops: CDR1 MNHEY, CDR2 SMNVEV (reference sequence). V lost 6 bases and J 3 bases, leaving 11 bases between the germline ends. CDR3 DNA: TGTGCCAGCAGGCCCAGGGCGGACTATGGCTACACCTTC. Its translation is CASRPRADYGYTF.

The chain links TRBV25-1 to TRBJ2-1; D perhaps matches TRBD2 (6 bases). V dropped 4 bases and J dropped 0 bases, with 10 bases sitting between them. Germline V lookup: CDR1 MGHDK, CDR2 SYGVNS. The CDR3 runs 15 residues. As DNA, the CDR3 is TGTGCCAGCAGTGGGGTAGCGGACTCCTACAATGAGCAGTTCTTC. This translates into CASSGVADSYNEQFF.

The rearrangement joins TRBV20-1 to TRBJ2-1; 11 bases line up with TRBD2. This CDR3 has 13 amino acids. The trim removed 6 bases at V and 8 bases at J, leaving 6 bases unmatched. Germline lookup yields CDR1 DFQATT and CDR2 SNEGSKA (reference sequence). CDR3 in DNA: TGCAGTGCACGACTAGCGGGATTGGATGAGCAGTTCTTC. Translating gives CSARLAGLDEQFF.

This clonotype was observed a handful of times. This chain uses TRBV25-1 with TRBJ1-5; 7 bases match TRBD1. The V gene's germline CDR1 is MGHDK and CDR2 SYGVNS. CDR3 length equals 17 residues. Trimming took 1 base from V and 6 from J; bases not matched to a gene: 12. The CDR3 here is CASSESPPHRGGQPQHF. The CDR3 DNA reads TGTGCCAGCAGTGAATCCCCCCCTCACAGGGGCGGTCAGCCCCAGCATTTT.

The genes are TRBV5-1 and TRBJ2-7; TRBD2 agrees at 11 bases. The CDR3 spans 16 residues. Germline values: CDR1 SGHRS, CDR2 YFSETQ. The ends lost 4 bases at V and 3 bases at J; junction bases unmatched: 9. CDR3 DNA: TGCGCCAGCAGCCCTGGGACTAGCGGAGCCGTCTACGAGCAGTACTTC. Protein sequence: CASSPGTSGAVYEQYF.

J is TRBJ2-5 and V is TRBV29-1; TRBD1 or TRBD2 may be the D gene (5 bases each). The length of the CDR3 is 12 residues. The germline V gene encodes CDR1 SQVTM and CDR2 ANQGSEA. Trimming removed 6 bases at V and 3 bases at J, with 11 bases between. CDR3 sequence reads: CSVGPNKETQYF. In nucleotides, the CDR3 is TGCAGCGTGGGACCGAACAAAGAGACCCAGTACTTC.

V usage is TRBV6-2 or TRBV6-3 and J usage is TRBJ2-5; maybe TRBD1 (6 bases). CDR1 is MNHEY and CDR2 is SVGEGT in the germline V gene. Trimming took 6 bases from V and 11 from J, leaving 22 bases between them. CDR3 length: 14 amino acids. CDR3: CASRTGIGYNEQYF. DNA of the CDR3: TGTGCCAGCAGAACAGGGATCGGCTACAATGAGCAGTACTTC.